This T cell receptor beta chain was observed in a study of shared clonotypes between healthy human individuals. The study, taken as a whole, reports: In contrast to clonotypes shared by all four donors, non-shared clonotypes had lower generation probabilities.

Trimming removed 5 bases at V and 7 bases at J, with 17 bases between. Per the germline V gene, CDR1 is SEHNR and CDR2 is FQNEAQ (reference sequence). The CDR3 extends over 14 amino acids. A word on this clone: Its antigen is unidentified.

The naive CD8 subset, CD45RO-negative cells positively selected for CCR7, excluded terminally differentiated effector memory CD45RA+ cells. Sorted subsets were amplified in replicate PCRs using 200 ng DNA, 30,000 to 35,000 T cell genomes. Authors' analysis steps: ImmunoSEQ yielded junction-only sequences lacking quality scores, so filtering differed. Only in-frame clones appear in the TCRdb table, and some are missing; sequencing was by immunoSEQ multiplex PCR. V and J calls plus clone size are reproduced from that table; the DNA served to infer D and trimming. The sample records under 1 million clones, about 92% being singletons.

This chain uses TRBV7-9 with TRBJ1-1, with D perhaps matching TRBD1 (5 bases). This TCR was sampled from a man aged 30-40 years in good health. Sequencing was performed on naive CD8+ T cells sorted from blood. The CDR3 loop reads CASSPPHDSREAFF. The CDR3 DNA is TGTGCCAGCAGCCCTCCACACGACAGCCGTGAAGCTTTCTTT. The full variable domain, its missing parts supplied by reference TRBV7-9 and TRBJ1-1, is DTGVSQNPRHKITKRGQNVTFRCDPISEHNRLYWYRQTLGQGPEFLTYFQNEAQLEKSRLLSDRFSAERPKGSFSTLEIQRTEQGDSAMYLCASSPPHDSREAFFGQGTRLTVV.